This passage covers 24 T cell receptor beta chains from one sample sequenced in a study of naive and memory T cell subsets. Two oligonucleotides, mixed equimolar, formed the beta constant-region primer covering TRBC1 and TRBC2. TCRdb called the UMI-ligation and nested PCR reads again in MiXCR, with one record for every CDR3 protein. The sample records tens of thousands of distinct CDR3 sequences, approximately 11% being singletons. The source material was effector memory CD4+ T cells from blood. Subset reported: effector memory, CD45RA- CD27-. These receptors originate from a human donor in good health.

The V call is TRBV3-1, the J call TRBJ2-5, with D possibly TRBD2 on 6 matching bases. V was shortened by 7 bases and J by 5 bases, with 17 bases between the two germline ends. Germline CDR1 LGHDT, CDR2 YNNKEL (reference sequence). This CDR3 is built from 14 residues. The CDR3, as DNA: TGTGCCAGCAAGACTATTGTCGGAGGGGAGACCCAGTACTTC. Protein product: CASKTIVGGETQYF.

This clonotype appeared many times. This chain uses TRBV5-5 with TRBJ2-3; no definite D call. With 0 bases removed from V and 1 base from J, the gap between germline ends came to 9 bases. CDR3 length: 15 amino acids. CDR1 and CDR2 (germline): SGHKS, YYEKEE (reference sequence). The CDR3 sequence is CASSLDVVGTDTQYF. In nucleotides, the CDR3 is TGTGCCAGCAGCTTGGATGTAGTAGGCACAGATACGCAGTATTTT.

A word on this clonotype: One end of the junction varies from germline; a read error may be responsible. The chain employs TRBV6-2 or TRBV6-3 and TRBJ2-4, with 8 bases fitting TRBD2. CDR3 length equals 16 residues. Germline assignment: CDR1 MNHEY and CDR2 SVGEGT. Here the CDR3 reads CASSFPTSGARNIQYF. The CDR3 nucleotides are TGTGCCAGCAGTTTTCCAACTAGCGGAGCCAGAAACATTCAGTACTTC.

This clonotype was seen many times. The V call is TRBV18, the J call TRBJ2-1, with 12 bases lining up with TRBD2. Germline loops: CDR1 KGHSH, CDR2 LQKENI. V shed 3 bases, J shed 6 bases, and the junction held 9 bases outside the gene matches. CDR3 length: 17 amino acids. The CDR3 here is CASSPIWTSGVPNEQFF. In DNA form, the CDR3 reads TGTGCCAGCTCACCGATCTGGACTAGCGGGGTACCCAATGAGCAGTTCTTC.

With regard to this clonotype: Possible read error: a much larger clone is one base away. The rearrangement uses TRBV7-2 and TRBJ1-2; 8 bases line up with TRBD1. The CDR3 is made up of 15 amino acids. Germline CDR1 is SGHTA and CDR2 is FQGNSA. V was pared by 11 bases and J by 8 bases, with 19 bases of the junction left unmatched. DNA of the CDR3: TGTGCCGGCGGGAACGGGGGGGCAGGGGGCCGAGGCTACACCTTC. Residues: CAGGNGGAGGRGYTF.

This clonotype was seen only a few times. The CDR3 protein is CASSRIEGSEAFF. In nucleotides, the CDR3 is TGTGCCAGCAGCCGAATTGAAGGTTCTGAAGCTTTCTTT. V is TRBV14 and J is TRBJ1-1; D not certain. CDR1 is SGHDN, CDR2 FVKESK, per germline. There are 13 residues in the CDR3. Trimming cost V 4 bases and J 6 bases, with 12 bases left between them.

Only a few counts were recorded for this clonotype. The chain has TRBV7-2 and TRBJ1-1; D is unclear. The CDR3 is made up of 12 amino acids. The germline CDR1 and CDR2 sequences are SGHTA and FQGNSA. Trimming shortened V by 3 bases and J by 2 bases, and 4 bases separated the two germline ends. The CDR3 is CASSFGNTEAFF. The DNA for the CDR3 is TGTGCCAGCAGCTTTGGCAACACTGAAGCTTTCTTT.

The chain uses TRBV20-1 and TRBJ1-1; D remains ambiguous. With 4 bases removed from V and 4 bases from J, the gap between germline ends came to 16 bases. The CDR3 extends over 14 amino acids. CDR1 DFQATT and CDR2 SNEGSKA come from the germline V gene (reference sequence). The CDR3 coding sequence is TGCAGTGCTACAAGACCGGGCGCCGCCACTGAAGCTTTCTTT. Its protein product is CSATRPGAATEAFF.

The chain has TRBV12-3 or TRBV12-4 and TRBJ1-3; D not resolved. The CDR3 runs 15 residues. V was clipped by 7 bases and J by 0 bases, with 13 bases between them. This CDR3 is CASKTDGHSGNTIYF. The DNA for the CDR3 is TGTGCCAGCAAAACCGACGGTCACTCTGGAAACACCATATATTTT.

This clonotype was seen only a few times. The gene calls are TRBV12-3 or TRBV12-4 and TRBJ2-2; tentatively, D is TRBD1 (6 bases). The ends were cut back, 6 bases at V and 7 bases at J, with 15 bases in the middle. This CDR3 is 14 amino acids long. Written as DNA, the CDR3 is TGTGCCAGCAGGCAGTTCAGGGGCGGCGGGGAGCTGTTTTTT. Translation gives CASRQFRGGGELFF.

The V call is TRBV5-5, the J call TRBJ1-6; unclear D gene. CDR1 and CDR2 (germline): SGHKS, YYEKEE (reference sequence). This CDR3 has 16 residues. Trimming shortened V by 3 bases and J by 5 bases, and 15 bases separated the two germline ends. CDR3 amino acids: CASSSRHRAHNSPLHF. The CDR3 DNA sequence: TGTGCCAGCAGCTCGCGACATCGTGCCCATAATTCACCCCTCCACTTT.

The CDR3 bases are TGTGCCAGCGGGCTCGGGACAGGTAGCACAGATACGCAGTATTTT. Translated: CASGLGTGSTDTQYF. The V gene is TRBV6-2 or TRBV6-3, the J gene TRBJ2-3; TRBD1 agrees at 8 bases. After removal of 8 bases from V and 0 bases from J, the junction contained 7 bases not matched to a gene. The CDR3 extends over 15 amino acids. Germline values: CDR1 MNHEY, CDR2 SVGEGT.

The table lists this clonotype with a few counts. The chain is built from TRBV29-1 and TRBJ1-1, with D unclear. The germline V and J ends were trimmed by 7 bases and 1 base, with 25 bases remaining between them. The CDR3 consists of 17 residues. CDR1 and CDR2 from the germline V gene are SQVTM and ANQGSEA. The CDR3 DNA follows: TGCAGCGCCGAAATATATACCGGGCGACATTCGAACACTGAAGCTTTCTTT. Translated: CSAEIYTGRHSNTEAFF.

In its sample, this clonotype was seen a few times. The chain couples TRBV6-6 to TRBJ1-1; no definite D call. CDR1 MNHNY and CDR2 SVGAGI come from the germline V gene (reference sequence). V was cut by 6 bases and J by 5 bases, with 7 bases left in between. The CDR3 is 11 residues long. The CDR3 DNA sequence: TGTGCCAGCAGCCCGAGTACTGAAGCTTTCTTT. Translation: CASSPSTEAFF.

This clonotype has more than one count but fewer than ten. CDR3 sequence (DNA): TGCGCCAGCAGCCAAGAGGACAGGGGCCGGGAAAAACTGTTTTTT. It encodes CASSQEDRGREKLFF. The chain couples TRBV4-3 to TRBJ1-4; 9 bases align to TRBD1. J was trimmed by 8 bases and V by 0 bases; bases with no gene match: 4. Per germline, CDR1 LGHNA and CDR2 YSLEER. The CDR3 has 15 residues.

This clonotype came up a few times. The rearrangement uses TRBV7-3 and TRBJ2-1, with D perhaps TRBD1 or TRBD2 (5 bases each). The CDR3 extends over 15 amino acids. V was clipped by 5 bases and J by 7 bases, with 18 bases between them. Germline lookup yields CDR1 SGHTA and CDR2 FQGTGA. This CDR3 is CASSLEGTPGNEQFF. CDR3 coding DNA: TGTGCCAGCAGCCTCGAGGGGACCCCTGGAAATGAGCAGTTCTTC. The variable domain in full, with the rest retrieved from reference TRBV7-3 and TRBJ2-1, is GAGVSQTPSNKVTEKGKYVELRCDPISGHTALYWYRQSLGQGPEFLIYFQGTGAADDSGLPNDRFFAVRPEGSVSTLKIQRTERGDSAVYLCASSLEGTPGNEQFFGPGTRLTVL.

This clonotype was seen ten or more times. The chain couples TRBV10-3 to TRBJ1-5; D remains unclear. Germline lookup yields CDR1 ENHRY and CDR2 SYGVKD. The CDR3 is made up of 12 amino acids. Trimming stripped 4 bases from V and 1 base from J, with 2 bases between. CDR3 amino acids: CAISGSNQPQHF. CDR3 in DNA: TGTGCCATCAGTGGCAGCAATCAGCCCCAGCATTTT.

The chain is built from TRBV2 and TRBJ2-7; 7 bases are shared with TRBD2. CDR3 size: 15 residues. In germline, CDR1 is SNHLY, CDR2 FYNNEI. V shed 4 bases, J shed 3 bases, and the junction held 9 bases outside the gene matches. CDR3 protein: CASSAPSGRDYEQYF. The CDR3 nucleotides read TGTGCCAGCAGTGCTCCTAGCGGCAGAGACTACGAGCAGTACTTC. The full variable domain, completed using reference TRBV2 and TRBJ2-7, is EPEVTQTPSHQVTQMGQEVILRCVPISNHLYFYWYRQILGQKVEFLVSFYNNEISEKSEIFDDQFSVERPDGSNFTLKIRSTKLEDSAMYFCASSAPSGRDYEQYFGPGTRLTVT.

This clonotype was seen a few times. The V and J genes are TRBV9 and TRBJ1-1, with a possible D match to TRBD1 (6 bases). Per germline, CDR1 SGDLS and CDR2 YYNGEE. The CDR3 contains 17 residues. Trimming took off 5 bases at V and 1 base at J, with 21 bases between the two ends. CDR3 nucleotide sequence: TGTGCCAGCAGTGCCCCTAAGGGGGACACACAGAACACTGAAGCTTTCTTT. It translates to CASSAPKGDTQNTEAFF.

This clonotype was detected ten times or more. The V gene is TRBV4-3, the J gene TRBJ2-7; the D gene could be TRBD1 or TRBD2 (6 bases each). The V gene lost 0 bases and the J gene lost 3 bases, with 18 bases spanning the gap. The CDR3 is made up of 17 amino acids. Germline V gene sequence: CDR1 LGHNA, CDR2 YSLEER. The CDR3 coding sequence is TGCGCCAGCAGCCAAGATAGGGGGACGGGGGACGTCTACGAGCAGTACTTC. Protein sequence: CASSQDRGTGDVYEQYF.

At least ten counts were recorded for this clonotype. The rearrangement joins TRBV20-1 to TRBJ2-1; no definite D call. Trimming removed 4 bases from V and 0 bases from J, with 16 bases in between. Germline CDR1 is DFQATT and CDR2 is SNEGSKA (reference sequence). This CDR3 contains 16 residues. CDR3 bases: TGCAGTGCTATAAATCCCAAAATAAGCTCCTACAATGAGCAGTTCTTC. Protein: CSAINPKISSYNEQFF.

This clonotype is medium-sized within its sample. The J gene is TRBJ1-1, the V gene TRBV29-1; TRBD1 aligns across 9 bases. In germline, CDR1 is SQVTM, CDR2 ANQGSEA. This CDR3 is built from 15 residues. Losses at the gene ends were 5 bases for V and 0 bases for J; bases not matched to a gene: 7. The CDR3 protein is CSVRGQGTMNTEAFF. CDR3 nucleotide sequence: TGCAGCGTTCGGGGACAGGGAACCATGAACACTGAAGCTTTCTTT.

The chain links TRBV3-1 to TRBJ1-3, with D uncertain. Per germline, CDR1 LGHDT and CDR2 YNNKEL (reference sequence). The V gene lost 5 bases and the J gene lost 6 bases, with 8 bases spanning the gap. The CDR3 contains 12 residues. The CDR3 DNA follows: TGTGCCAGCAGCGCCCATGTAAACACCATATATTTT. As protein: CASSAHVNTIYF.

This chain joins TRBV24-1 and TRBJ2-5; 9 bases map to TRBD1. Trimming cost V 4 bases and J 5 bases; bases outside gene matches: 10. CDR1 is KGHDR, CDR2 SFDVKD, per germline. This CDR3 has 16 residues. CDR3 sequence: CATSDPGQGKGETQYF. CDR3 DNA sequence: TGTGCCACCAGTGACCCTGGACAGGGGAAGGGTGAGACCCAGTACTTC.